The clone carrying this TCR beta chain was observed a single time. Its antigen is still unknown. The CDR3 runs to 14 residues. V was pared by 4 bases and J by 6 bases, with 9 bases of the junction left unmatched. Germline assignment: CDR1 SEHNR and CDR2 FQNEAQ (reference sequence). The PCR contained 60 Vbeta and 13 Jbeta primers. The table came from immunoSEQ multiplex PCR; TCRdb's copy has only in-frame clones and leaves some out. The repertoire holds some 130,000 clones, with around three quarters as singletons. The sample originates from a study of cytomegalovirus exposure and HLA in healthy donors. In the study overall: From HLA-typed donors, an early data release held some 91 million unique TCRs. Study-wide results and limits: What was likely a sequencing artifact was a cluster of highly shared sequence variants. Some TCR beta chains (about 180 of them) were listed as cytomegalovirus-associated.

The sequenced material came from PBMCs. The receptor was isolated from a man aged 35-49 years in good health and CMV-seronegative. This chain links TRBV7-9 with TRBJ2-7; 7 bases fit TRBD1. As DNA, the CDR3 is TGTGCCAGCAGCTGGATAGGACAGGCCACCGAGCAGTACTTC. Its protein product is CASSWIGQATEQYF.